This T cell receptor beta chain was captured in a study of blood T cell repertoires in COVID-19. Study summary: From T cells, B-cell-depleted T cells, or PBMCs came the material, which was cDNA or gDNA.

CDR1 is LNHDA and CDR2 is SQIVND in the germline V gene (reference sequence). This CDR3 region has 12 residues. Trimming pared 9 bases from V and 3 bases from J, leaving 9 bases between. Profiled with immunoSEQ multiplex PCR; TCRdb holds only in-frame clones, not every one. The sample carries roughly 150,000 clones, roughly four fifths recorded once. Sequencing input: peripheral blood. The chain carries TRBV19 and TRBJ1-5; a weak D match, TRBD1 (5 bases). This receptor was identified in a man aged 70 or older with active or convalescent COVID-19. In DNA form, the CDR3 reads TGTGCCAGCGGGACTTACAATCAGCCCCAGCATTTT. It encodes CASGTYNQPQHF.